Shown below are 17 T cell receptor beta chains from a single sample sequenced in a study of T cell clonality in common variable immunodeficiency. TCRdb's copy holds only in-frame clones and misses some; the assay was immunoSEQ multiplex PCR. The sample holds tens of thousands of clones, and no clone turns up only once. Sequencing was done on a sample of peripheral blood mononuclear cells. These receptors all stem from a person aged 18-69 years in good health.

This clone appeared many times. The read halts 3 residues ahead of the CDR3 end, with the missing end drawn from the germline J gene. This sequence joins TRBV7-2 and TRBJ2-7, with TRBD2 matching over 9 bases. CDR1 SGHTA and CDR2 FQGNSA come from the germline V gene. CDR3 length: 14 residues. The trim removed 2 bases at V and 3 bases at J, leaving 2 bases unmatched. CDR3 protein: CASSLLAGSYEQYF. The part of the CDR3 DNA that was read is TGTGCCAGCAGCTTACTAGCGGGGAGCTACGAG.

This clone was observed many times. Read sequence stops 3 residues before the CDR3 end, and the germline J gene provides the missing end. This chain uses TRBV19 with TRBJ2-2; D might be TRBD1 (6 bases). V shed 6 bases and J shed 0 bases, with 14 bases lying between them. Germline V gene sequence: CDR1 LNHDA, CDR2 SQIVND (reference sequence). The CDR3 runs 16 residues. The CDR3 sequence is CASSWVGTPNTGELFF. The covered CDR3 bases are TGTGCCAGTAGCTGGGTAGGGACACCGAACACCGGGGAG.

This clone has at least ten counts. The CDR3 extends 3 residues past the end of the read, so its final part is completed from the germline J gene. The rearrangement joins TRBV30 to TRBJ2-7, with 7 bases identical to TRBD2. V shed 0 bases, J shed 6 bases, and the junction held 11 bases outside the gene matches. The germline CDR1 and CDR2 sequences are GTSNPN and SVGIG (reference sequence). The CDR3 contains 15 residues. The CDR3 bases that were read are TGTGCCTGGAGTGTACACAGAGGGACTACCTCCGAG. As protein: CAWSVHRGTTSE. The whole CDR3 reads CAWSVHRGTTSEQYF.

This clone was recorded many times. The read ends 3 residues shy of where the CDR3 ends; the end is completed using the germline J gene. The chain recombines TRBV19 with TRBJ1-1, with TRBD1 as a possible D gene (5 bases). V was cut by 3 bases and J by 1 base, with 18 bases left in between. Germline-derived CDR1 and CDR2 are LNHDA and SQIVND (reference sequence). The CDR3 runs to 17 residues. The CDR3: CASSISGYGEENTEAFF. CDR3 DNA, as far as it was read: TGTGCCAGTAGTATCTCAGGGTATGGTGAGGAGAACACTGAA.

About this clone: Read data end 3 residues before the CDR3 end; the end is taken from the germline J gene. V gene TRBV7-3 combines with J gene TRBJ1-2; D not resolved. Germline-derived CDR1 and CDR2 are SGHTA and FQGTGA. This CDR3 comprises 14 residues. This CDR3 is CASSLAGVNYDYTF. The CDR3 DNA, read in part, is TGTGCCAGCAGTCTAGCGGGAGTAAATTACGAC.

To note about this clone: Read sequence stops 3 residues before the CDR3 end, and the germline J gene provides the missing end. The chain recombines TRBV2 with TRBJ1-5; D possibly corresponds to TRBD1 (5 bases). The CDR3 length is 15 residues. V was trimmed by 6 bases and J by 4 bases, leaving 16 bases between them. From germline, CDR1 is SNHLY and CDR2 FYNNEI. The sequenced part of the CDR3 DNA is TGTGCCAGCAGGCCTCAGGGTCGGGTGAATCAGCCC. Translation gives CASRPQGRVNQP. The whole CDR3 sequence reads CASRPQGRVNQPQHF.

This clone has ten or more counts. The covered CDR3 bases are TGCAGTGCTTTAGATGTAGGGACTAGCGGGACCACAGATACG. As protein: CSALDVGTSGTTDT. The complete CDR3 protein is CSALDVGTSGTTDTQYF. This chain links TRBV20-1 with TRBJ2-3, with 13 bases matching TRBD2. Sequencing ends 3 residues short of the CDR3 end; the germline J gene provides the rest. The CDR3 has 17 residues. Looked up from germline, CDR1 is DFQATT and CDR2 is SNEGSKA (reference sequence). Trimming cost V 5 bases and J 2 bases; bases outside gene matches: 10.

There are many counts of this clone. The read ends 3 residues early relative to the CDR3; the germline J gene fills the gap. V is TRBV30 and J is TRBJ2-3, with TRBD2 matching 9 bases. The CDR3 extends over 14 amino acids. Germline V lookup: CDR1 GTSNPN, CDR2 SVGIG (reference sequence). J was trimmed by 1 base and V by 3 bases; bases with no gene match: 2. The part of the CDR3 DNA that was read is TGTGCCTGGAGGGCTAGCGGGGGCACAGATACG. Translation gives CAWRASGGTDT. Given in full, the CDR3 is CAWRASGGTDTQYF.

This clone occurred many times. The CDR3 loop is CASSEGGGGDTQYF. The CDR3 DNA, read in part, is TGTGCCAGCAGTGAAGGAGGGGGCGGAGATACG. V and J are TRBV6-1 and TRBJ2-3, with 7 positions matching TRBD1. The read halts 3 residues ahead of the CDR3 end, with the missing end drawn from the germline J gene. V shed 1 base and J 5 bases; nucleotides not matched to a gene: 3. The length of the CDR3 is 14 residues. Germline assignment: CDR1 MNHNS and CDR2 SASEGT.

With respect to this clone: The CDR3 end lies 3 residues beyond the end of the read and is filled in from the germline J gene. This chain connects TRBV11-2 to TRBJ2-5; D gene unclear. V lost 5 bases and J lost 5, with 15 bases in between. This CDR3 has 14 amino acids. The V gene's germline CDR1 is SGHAT and CDR2 FQNNGV. The sequenced part of the CDR3 DNA is TGTGCCAGCAGCCCCATAGGGTTTTGGGAGACC. It yields the protein CASSPIGFWET. The full CDR3 protein is CASSPIGFWETQYF.

In its sample, this clone was seen many times. Read data end 3 residues before the CDR3 end; the end is taken from the germline J gene. The chain uses TRBV7-2 and TRBJ2-1; no clear D. The V gene lost 2 bases and the J gene lost 4 bases, with 12 bases spanning the gap. Germline-derived CDR1 and CDR2 are SGHTA and FQGNSA. The CDR3 consists of 15 residues. The CDR3 sequence: CASSLSGVQYNEQFF. The part of the CDR3 DNA that was read is TGTGCCAGCAGCTTATCAGGAGTACAATACAATGAG.

This clone was seen a few times. The read terminates 3 residues before the CDR3 end, so the remaining end is supplied by the germline J gene. Other DNA sequences in this specimen translate into the identical CDR3. This chain uses TRBV18 with TRBJ1-4; no clear D gene. The CDR3 has 17 amino acids. The germline CDR1 and CDR2 sequences are KGHSH and LQKENI. The ends were cut back, 3 bases at V and 7 bases at J, with 21 bases in the middle. CDR3 bases read: TGTGCCAGCTCACCTCGCGTCTCTACGTCGGAGGGTGAAAAA. Translating it yields CASSPRVSTSEGEK. The entire CDR3 sequence reads CASSPRVSTSEGEKLFF. The full variable domain, rest sourced from reference TRBV18 and TRBJ1-4, is NAGVMQNPRHLVRRRGQEARLRCSPMKGHSHVYWYRQLPEEGLKFMVYLQKENIIDESGMPKERFSAEFPKEGPSILRIQQVVRGDSAAYFCASSPRVSTSEGEKLFFGSGTQLSVL.

This clone came up many times. The read halts 3 residues ahead of the CDR3 end, with the missing end drawn from the germline J gene. The rearrangement links TRBV9 to TRBJ2-1, with a weak D call TRBD1 (6 bases). The CDR3 extends over 13 amino acids. V lost 3 bases and J lost 4, with 8 bases in between. CDR1 and CDR2 (germline): SGDLS, YYNGEE. The chain's CDR3 is CASSATGYNEQFF. The CDR3 bases that were read are TGTGCCAGCAGCGCGACAGGATACAATGAG.

In its sample, this clone is medium-sized. The CDR3 is cut off 3 residues early in the read; its end comes from the germline J gene. This rearrangement joins TRBV30 to TRBJ1-1; D is ambiguous. Germline assignment: CDR1 GTSNPN and CDR2 SVGIG (reference sequence). The CDR3 has 15 residues. Between the trimmed V and J ends, which lost 0 bases and 3 bases, there was a span of 14 bases. Partial CDR3 DNA: TGTGCCTGGAGTGTACCTAGTGGTTGGGACACTGAA. Translated, it gives CAWSVPSGWDTE. The CDR3 in full is CAWSVPSGWDTEAFF.

This clone has a count of ten or more. The missing CDR3 end, 3 residues past where the read stops, is filled in from the germline J gene. The rearrangement joins TRBV20-1 to TRBJ2-3, with unresolved D. The length of the CDR3 is 13 residues. Germline assignment: CDR1 DFQATT and CDR2 SNEGSKA (reference sequence). Deletions cut 1 base from V and 0 bases from J, with 5 bases between. CDR3 sequence: CSARATSTDTQYF. The sequenced part of the CDR3 DNA is TGCAGTGCTAGAGCTACTAGCACAGATACG.

This clone was detected many times. The read finishes 3 residues shy of the CDR3 end, and the germline J gene is used to complete it. The chain uses TRBV24-1 and TRBJ2-6; D gene unclear. This CDR3 is built from 13 residues. Germline CDR1 is KGHDR and CDR2 is SFDVKD. Trimming took off 6 bases at V and 4 bases at J, with 6 bases between the two ends. The DNA read from the CDR3 is TGTGCCACCAGTTCCCCAGGGGCCAACGTC. Encoded protein: CATSSPGANV. The whole CDR3 sequence reads CATSSPGANVLTF.

This clone came up many times. The CDR3 goes on 3 residues after the read ends, and that part is filled in from the germline J gene. The J gene is TRBJ2-5, the V gene TRBV19; 7 bases match TRBD2. Trimming removed 6 bases from V and 2 bases from J; junction bases left unmatched: 6. The CDR3 consists of 14 residues. Germline V lookup: CDR1 LNHDA, CDR2 SQIVND (reference sequence). CDR3 DNA, as far as it was read: TGTGCCAGTAGCAGAACTAGCGCACAAGAGACC. This sequence encodes CASSRTSAQET. The whole CDR3 is CASSRTSAQETQYF.